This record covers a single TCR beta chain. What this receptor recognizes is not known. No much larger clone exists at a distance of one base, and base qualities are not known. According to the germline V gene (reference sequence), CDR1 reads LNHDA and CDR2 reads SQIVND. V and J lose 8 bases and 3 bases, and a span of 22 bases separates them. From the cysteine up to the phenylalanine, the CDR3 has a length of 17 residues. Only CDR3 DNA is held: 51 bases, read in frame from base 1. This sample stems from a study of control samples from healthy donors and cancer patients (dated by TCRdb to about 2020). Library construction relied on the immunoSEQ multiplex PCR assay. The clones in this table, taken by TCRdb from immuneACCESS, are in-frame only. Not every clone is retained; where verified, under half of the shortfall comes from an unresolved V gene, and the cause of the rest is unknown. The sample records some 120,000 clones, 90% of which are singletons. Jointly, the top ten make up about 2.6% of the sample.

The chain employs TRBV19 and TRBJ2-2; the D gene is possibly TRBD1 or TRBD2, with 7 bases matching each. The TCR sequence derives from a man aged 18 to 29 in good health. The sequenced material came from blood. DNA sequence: TGTGCCAGTTTCCATTCCCAGGGAGGGACAGACACCGGGGAGCTGTTTTTT. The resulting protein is CASFHSQGGTDTGELFF.